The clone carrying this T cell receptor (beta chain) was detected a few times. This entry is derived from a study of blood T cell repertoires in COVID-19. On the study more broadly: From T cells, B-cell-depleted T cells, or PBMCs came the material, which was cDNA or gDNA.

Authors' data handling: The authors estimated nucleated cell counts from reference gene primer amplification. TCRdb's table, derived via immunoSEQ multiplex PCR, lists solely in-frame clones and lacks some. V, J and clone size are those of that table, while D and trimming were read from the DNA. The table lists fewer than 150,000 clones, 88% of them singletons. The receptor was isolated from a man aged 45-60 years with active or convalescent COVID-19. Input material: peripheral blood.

The CDR3 loop reads CASSPGTSGGNEQFF. CDR3 in DNA: TGCGCCAGCAGCCCGGGGACTAGCGGAGGAAATGAGCAGTTCTTC. The V call is TRBV5-1, the J call TRBJ2-1; 11 bases align to TRBD2. The CDR3 contains 15 residues. The germline V gene encodes CDR1 SGHRS and CDR2 YFSETQ. Trimming cost V 4 bases and J 7 bases; bases outside gene matches: 7.